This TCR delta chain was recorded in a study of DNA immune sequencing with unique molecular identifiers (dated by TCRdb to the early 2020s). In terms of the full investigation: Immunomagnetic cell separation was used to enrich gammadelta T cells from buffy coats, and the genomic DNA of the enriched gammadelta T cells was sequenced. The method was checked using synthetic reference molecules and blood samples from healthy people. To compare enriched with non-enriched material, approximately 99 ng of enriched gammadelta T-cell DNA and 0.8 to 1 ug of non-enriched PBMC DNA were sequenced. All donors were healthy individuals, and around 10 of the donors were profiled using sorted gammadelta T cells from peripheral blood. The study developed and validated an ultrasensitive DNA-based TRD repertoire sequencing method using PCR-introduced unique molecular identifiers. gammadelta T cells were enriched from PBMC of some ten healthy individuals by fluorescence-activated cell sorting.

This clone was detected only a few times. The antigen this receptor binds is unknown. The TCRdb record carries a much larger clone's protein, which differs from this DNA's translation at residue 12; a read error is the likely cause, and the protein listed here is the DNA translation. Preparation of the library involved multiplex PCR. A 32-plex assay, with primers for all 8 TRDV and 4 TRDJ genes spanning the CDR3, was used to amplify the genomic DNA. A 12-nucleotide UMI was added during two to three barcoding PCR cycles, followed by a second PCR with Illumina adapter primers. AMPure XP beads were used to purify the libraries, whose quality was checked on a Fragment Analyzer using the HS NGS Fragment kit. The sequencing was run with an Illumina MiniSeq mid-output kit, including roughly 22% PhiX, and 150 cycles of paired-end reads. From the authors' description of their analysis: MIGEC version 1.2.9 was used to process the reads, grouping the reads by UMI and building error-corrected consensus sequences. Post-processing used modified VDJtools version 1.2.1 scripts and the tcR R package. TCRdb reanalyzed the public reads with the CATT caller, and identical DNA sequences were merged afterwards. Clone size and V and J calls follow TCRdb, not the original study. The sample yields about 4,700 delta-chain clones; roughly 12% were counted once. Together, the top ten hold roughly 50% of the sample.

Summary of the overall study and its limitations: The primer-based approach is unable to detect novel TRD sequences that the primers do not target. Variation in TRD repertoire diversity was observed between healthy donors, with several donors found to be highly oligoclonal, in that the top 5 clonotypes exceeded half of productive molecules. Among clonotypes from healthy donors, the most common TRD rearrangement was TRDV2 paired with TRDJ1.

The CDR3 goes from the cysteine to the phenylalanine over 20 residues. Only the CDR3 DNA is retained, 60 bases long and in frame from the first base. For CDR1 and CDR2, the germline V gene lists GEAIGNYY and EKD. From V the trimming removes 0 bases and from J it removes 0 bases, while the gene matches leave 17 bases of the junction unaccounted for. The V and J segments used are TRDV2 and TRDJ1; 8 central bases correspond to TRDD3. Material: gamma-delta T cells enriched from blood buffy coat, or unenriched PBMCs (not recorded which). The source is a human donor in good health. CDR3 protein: CACDTLRVSGGLEYTDKLIF. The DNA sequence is TGTGCCTGTGACACCCTGAGGGTTTCTGGGGGACTCGAGTACACCGATAAACTCATCTTT.